This T cell receptor (beta chain) was observed in a study of control samples from healthy donors and cancer patients. The CDR3 runs 11 residues. Germline V gives CDR1 MNHEY, CDR2 SVGAGI. With 8 bases removed from V and 1 base from J, the gap between germline ends came to 3 bases. Sequencing used immunoSEQ multiplex PCR; TCRdb keeps in-frame clones, though not all of them. Here the sample spans around 120,000 clones, over 85% being singletons. This receptor was identified in a man aged 25-45 years in good health. Sample: blood. The chain uses TRBV6-5 and TRBJ1-3; D uncertain. The chain's CDR3 is CASPSGNTIYF. The DNA of the CDR3 is TGTGCCAGCCCTTCTGGAAACACCATATATTTT.